These 32 T cell receptor beta chains share one sample of origin, sequenced in a study of T cell changes during pregnancy in multiple sclerosis. Profiled with immunoSEQ multiplex PCR; TCRdb holds only in-frame clones, not every one. Of just under 80,000 clones in the sample, roughly 95% were seen once. Sequencing was performed on peripheral blood, taken in the second trimester of pregnancy. Every receptor here comes from a female donor in good health, enrolled as a control in a pregnancy study.

This chain joins TRBV5-6 and TRBJ2-5; 8 bases match TRBD2. CDR1 and CDR2 (germline): SGHDT, YYEEEE. The CDR3 length is 15 residues. The junction had 9 bases not matched to a gene; V was cut back by 1 base and J by 7 bases. CDR3 bases: TGTGCCAGCAGCTTGTTGAAGCCGGGGGGGAGGACCCAGTACTTC. Encoded protein: CASSLLKPGGRTQYF.

The CDR3 is CASSLGQGTRSYNEQFF. CDR3 in DNA: TGTGCCAGCAGCTTGGGACAGGGCACACGCTCCTACAATGAGCAGTTCTTC. V is TRBV9 and J is TRBJ2-1, with 9 bases identical to TRBD1. The CDR3 totals 17 residues. Per the germline V gene, CDR1 is SGDLS and CDR2 is YYNGEE. The V gene end was trimmed by 4 bases and the J gene end by 0 bases; junction bases not matched to a gene: 8.

The CDR3 region has the DNA TGTGCCAGCAGTTTATCTGCGGGAACTGAAGCTTTCTTT. Its protein product is CASSLSAGTEAFF. The chain carries TRBV27 and TRBJ1-1; D uncertain. Deletions cut 0 bases from V and 5 bases from J, with 7 bases between. CDR3 length: 13 residues. From germline, CDR1 is MNHEY and CDR2 SMNVEV (reference sequence).

The rearrangement uses TRBV27 and TRBJ1-4; no definite D call. CDR3 length equals 13 residues. Germline CDR1 MNHEY, CDR2 SMNVEV (reference sequence). Deletions cut 3 bases from V and 10 bases from J, with 12 bases between. The CDR3 spells CASSFRGLGKLFF. The CDR3 region has the DNA TGTGCCAGCAGTTTTCGAGGGTTGGGAAAACTGTTTTTT.

Only one count was recorded for this clone. The chain has TRBV5-1 and TRBJ2-3; 7 nucleotides align to TRBD1. The CDR3 runs to 15 residues. Unmatched junction bases numbered 3, after V lost 0 bases and J lost 2 bases. Germline-derived CDR1 and CDR2 are SGHRS and YFSETQ. In DNA, the CDR3 is TGCGCCAGCAGCTTGGAGGGACAGACCACAGATACGCAGTATTTT. This translates into CASSLEGQTTDTQYF.

The gene calls are TRBV5-1 and TRBJ2-7, with TRBD1 matching 8 bases. Trimming took 0 bases from V and 4 from J; bases not matched to a gene: 9. This CDR3 is 16 amino acids long. Germline assignment: CDR1 SGHRS and CDR2 YFSETQ. As DNA, the CDR3 is TGCGCCAGCAGCTTGGTACAGAGGACAGGGAAATACGAGCAGTACTTC. This translates into CASSLVQRTGKYEQYF.

CDR3 coding DNA: TGTGCCAGCAGGAGGGCCTCGTCGGGTGAAAAACTGTTTTTT. The encoded protein is CASRRASSGEKLFF. The chain recombines TRBV4-2 with TRBJ1-4; D remains unclear. CDR1 and CDR2 from the germline V gene are LGHNA and YNFKEQ. This CDR3 region has 14 residues. The V gene lost 6 bases and the J gene lost 7 bases, with 15 bases spanning the gap.

The chain carries TRBV18 and TRBJ1-2; D is unclear. V was trimmed by 3 bases and J by 5 bases, leaving 10 bases between them. This CDR3 has 13 amino acids. Germline V lookup: CDR1 KGHSH, CDR2 LQKENI. The CDR3 nucleotides read TGTGCCAGCTCACCCCCAGGAGGTTATGGCTACACCTTC. It yields the protein CASSPPGGYGYTF.

The V gene is TRBV7-2, the J gene TRBJ2-5, with TRBD1 identical over 8 bases. The CDR3 is 19 residues long. Germline trimming cut 1 base from V and 0 bases from J; bases unmatched to any gene: 13. Germline values: CDR1 SGHTA, CDR2 FQGNSA. The CDR3 region is CASSLVRAGGQSYQETQYF. CDR3 DNA sequence: TGTGCCAGCAGCTTAGTGAGGGCAGGGGGCCAATCGTACCAAGAGACCCAGTACTTC.

V gene TRBV19 combines with J gene TRBJ1-1; TRBD1 agrees at 7 bases. The CDR3 consists of 13 residues. Per germline, CDR1 LNHDA and CDR2 SQIVND (reference sequence). The V segment lost 5 bases and the J segment 4 bases; nucleotides outside the gene matches: 4. CDR3 in amino acids: CASSLTGSTEAFF. As DNA, the CDR3 is TGTGCCAGTAGTCTGACAGGGAGCACTGAAGCTTTCTTT.

The genes are TRBV19 and TRBJ1-1, with D uncertain. The CDR3 is 15 amino acids. CDR1 and CDR2 from the germline V gene are LNHDA and SQIVND (reference sequence). V lost 2 bases to trimming and J lost 2 bases, with 12 bases between them. This CDR3 is CASSISGGHNTEAFF. As DNA, the CDR3 is TGTGCCAGTAGTATATCCGGCGGCCATAACACTGAAGCTTTCTTT.

Written as DNA, the CDR3 is TGTGCCAGTAGTACCGGAGTAGCGGGCATCCACGAGCAGTACTTC. Its translation is CASSTGVAGIHEQYF. The V gene is TRBV19, the J gene TRBJ2-7; 7 bases align to TRBD2. The CDR3 consists of 15 residues. Germline values: CDR1 LNHDA, CDR2 SQIVND (reference sequence). The junction had 11 bases not matched to a gene; V was cut back by 4 bases and J by 5 bases.

In this sample, this clone turned up a few times. V is TRBV14 and J is TRBJ1-1; tentatively, D is TRBD1 (6 bases). The V end was cut by 2 bases, the J end by 4 bases, with 8 bases between. Germline V gene sequence: CDR1 SGHDN, CDR2 FVKESK. The CDR3 consists of 13 residues. The DNA for the CDR3 is TGTGCCAGCAGCCAACAGGGGACCACTGAAGCTTTCTTT. Protein product: CASSQQGTTEAFF.

The gene calls are TRBV15 and TRBJ2-3; 8 nucleotides line up with TRBD1. Trimming took 0 bases from V and 8 from J; bases not matched to a gene: 1. The CDR3 runs to 13 residues. Looked up from germline, CDR1 is LNHNV and CDR2 is YYDKDF (reference sequence). CDR3 nucleotides: TGTGCCACCAGCAGAGAACAGGGGGGTACGCAGTATTTT. This codes for CATSREQGGTQYF. Together with reference TRBV15 and TRBJ2-3, the CDR3 gives the full variable domain: DAMVIQNPRYQVTQFGKPVTLSCSQTLNHNVMYWYQQKSSQAPKLLFHYYDKDFNNEADTPDNFQSRRPNTSFCFLDIRSPGLGDTAMYLCATSREQGGTQYFGPGTRLTVL.

This chain uses TRBV5-6 with TRBJ1-2, with 9 bases identical to TRBD1. The length of the CDR3 is 17 residues. The germline V gene encodes CDR1 SGHDT and CDR2 YYEEEE. J gave up 3 bases and V 4 bases, and 13 bases lay outside the gene matches. The CDR3 reads CASSPRDRAHYDYGYTF. The CDR3 region has the DNA TGTGCCAGCAGCCCCCGGGACAGGGCCCACTACGACTATGGCTACACCTTC.

The chain combines TRBV6-5 with TRBJ2-5, with D uncertain. Germline values: CDR1 MNHEY, CDR2 SVGAGI. With 1 base removed from V and 5 bases from J, the gap between germline ends came to 8 bases. The CDR3 is made up of 13 amino acids. The CDR3: CASSYFGQETQYF. The CDR3 nucleotides are TGTGCCAGCAGTTACTTTGGGCAGGAGACCCAGTACTTC.

The V call is TRBV27, the J call TRBJ1-1, with D possibly being TRBD1 (6 bases). This CDR3 spans 12 amino acids. V lost 6 bases, J lost 10 bases, and 15 bases lay in between. CDR1 is MNHEY, CDR2 SMNVEV, per germline (reference sequence). CDR3 sequence: CASSRGGAVAFF. For the CDR3, the DNA is TGTGCCAGCAGCCGAGGGGGGGCTGTAGCTTTCTTT.

The gene calls are TRBV9 and TRBJ1-2, with 9 nucleotides matching TRBD1. CDR1 and CDR2 from the germline V gene are SGDLS and YYNGEE. The CDR3 contains 15 residues. V dropped 0 bases and J dropped 2; count of bases not matched to a gene: 2. CDR3 coding DNA: TGTGCCAGCAGCGTAGCTACAGGGGGCAACTATGGCTACACCTTC. As protein: CASSVATGGNYGYTF. Using reference TRBV9 and TRBJ1-2 for the parts outside the CDR3, the full variable domain is DSGVTQTPKHLITATGQRVTLRCSPRSGDLSVYWYQQSLDQGLQFLIQYYNGEERAKGNILERFSAQQFPDLHSELNLSSLELGDSALYFCASSVATGGNYGYTFGSGTRLTVV.

This chain connects TRBV5-1 to TRBJ2-3; possible D gene TRBD1, 6 bases. This CDR3 region has 16 residues. V was clipped by 0 bases and J by 3 bases, with 14 bases between them. Per germline, CDR1 SGHRS and CDR2 YFSETQ. CDR3 sequence (DNA): TGCGCCAGCAGCTTGGCCCCAGGACAGAGAACAGATACGCAGTATTTT. Residues: CASSLAPGQRTDTQYF.

CDR3: CASSSSLSGQGAGNTIYF. CDR3 nucleotides: TGTGCCAGCAGCTCATCCCTCTCCGGACAGGGGGCTGGAAACACCATATATTTT. The chain has TRBV7-9 and TRBJ1-3; 10 bases align to TRBD1. The trim removed 4 bases at V and 2 bases at J, leaving 11 bases unmatched. CDR1 and CDR2 (germline): SEHNR, FQNEAQ (reference sequence). There are 18 residues in the CDR3.

The DNA of the CDR3 is TGTGCCAGCAGCGTAGCTCCTCAAGTGACAGGGTCTAGTGAGCAGTTCTTC. This gives the protein CASSVAPQVTGSSEQFF. The chain joins TRBV9 to TRBJ2-1; 7 bases are a match to TRBD1. V shed 0 bases and J 9 bases; nucleotides not matched to a gene: 15. This CDR3 has 17 residues. The germline V gene has CDR1 SGDLS and CDR2 YYNGEE. The complete variable domain, with remaining parts taken from reference TRBV9 and TRBJ2-1, reads DSGVTQTPKHLITATGQRVTLRCSPRSGDLSVYWYQQSLDQGLQFLIQYYNGEERAKGNILERFSAQQFPDLHSELNLSSLELGDSALYFCASSVAPQVTGSSEQFFGPGTRLTVL.

The genes are TRBV6-5 and TRBJ2-2; TRBD2 is a possible D gene (6 bases). The CDR3 extends over 15 amino acids. The V end was cut by 6 bases, the J end by 2 bases, with 13 bases between. The germline gives CDR1 MNHEY, CDR2 SVGAGI. CDR3 in amino acids: CASSLWTINTGELFF. In nucleotides, the CDR3 is TGTGCCAGCAGCCTCTGGACTATTAACACCGGGGAGCTGTTTTTT.

The chain uses TRBV6-6 and TRBJ2-1; 9 bases are a match to TRBD2. The CDR3 length is 14 residues. From germline, CDR1 is MNHNY and CDR2 SVGAGI (reference sequence). With 6 bases clipped from V and 9 bases from J, the junction kept 9 bases outside the gene matches. DNA for the CDR3: TGTGCCAGCAGCCCCCGGGGTAGCGGGGGTGAGCAGTTCTTC. Encoded protein: CASSPRGSGGEQFF.

This sequence joins TRBV30 and TRBJ2-5; maybe TRBD1 (6 bases). Germline CDR1 reads GTSNPN; CDR2 reads SVGIG (reference sequence). This CDR3 comprises 13 residues. V was pared by 1 base and J by 5 bases, with 11 bases between. DNA for the CDR3: TGTGCCTGGAGTGGAGGGGGTGGGGAGACCCAGTACTTC. Its translation is CAWSGGGGETQYF.

The V call is TRBV5-1, the J call TRBJ2-4; no firm D call. The CDR3 runs to 16 residues. The ends were cut back, 0 bases at V and 2 bases at J, with 12 bases in the middle. Germline V lookup: CDR1 SGHRS, CDR2 YFSETQ. CDR3 residues: CASSLDPYATKNIQYF. CDR3 bases: TGCGCCAGCAGCTTGGATCCTTACGCGACCAAAAACATTCAGTACTTC.

The chain couples TRBV2 to TRBJ1-5, with 9 bases lining up with TRBD1. Trimming took 7 bases from V and 6 from J; bases not matched to a gene: 4. The CDR3 covers 13 residues. Germline V gene sequence: CDR1 SNHLY, CDR2 FYNNEI. DNA of the CDR3: TGTGCCAGCACACAGGGGGCTGGTCAGCCCCAGCATTTT. It is translated as CASTQGAGQPQHF.

The J gene is TRBJ1-5, the V gene TRBV6-9; D is undetermined. Germline loops: CDR1 MNHGY, CDR2 SVAAGI. V lost 2 bases and J lost 6, with 14 bases in between. CDR3 size: 15 residues. CDR3 coding DNA: TGTGCCAGCAGTTATCAGGCCTCTCTGGGTCAGCCCCAGCATTTT. It specifies CASSYQASLGQPQHF.

V is TRBV25-1 and J is TRBJ2-5; TRBD2 agrees at 11 bases. The CDR3 loop spans 16 amino acids. Looked up from germline, CDR1 is MGHDK and CDR2 is SYGVNS. The junction had 4 bases not matched to a gene; V was cut back by 1 base and J by 3 bases. Here the CDR3 reads CASSEFSGGAKETQYF. The CDR3 DNA is TGTGCCAGCAGTGAATTTAGCGGGGGGGCCAAAGAGACCCAGTACTTC.

The J gene is TRBJ1-2, the V gene TRBV4-3; weak D call: TRBD1 (5 bases). This CDR3 has 14 amino acids. V was cut by 1 base and J by 8 bases, with 14 bases left in between. Germline values: CDR1 LGHNA, CDR2 YSLEER. DNA for the CDR3: TGCGCCAGCAGCCAAGGTTGGGGCGAGTTCGGCTACACCTTC. Translating gives CASSQGWGEFGYTF.

This sequence joins TRBV11-2 and TRBJ2-7; 7 bases are shared with TRBD2. The CDR3 is 16 residues long. Germline V gene lookup returns CDR1 SGHAT and CDR2 FQNNGV. Trimming at V came to 2 bases and at J to 7 bases, leaving 14 bases not matched to a gene. DNA for the CDR3: TGTGCCAGCAGCTTAACTATTTGGGGGGGAGTATTAGAGCAGTACTTC. Residues: CASSLTIWGGVLEQYF.

V usage is TRBV2 and J usage is TRBJ2-2; TRBD1 matches at 8 bases. V lost 7 bases to trimming and J lost 5 bases; unmatched junction nucleotides: 9. This CDR3 contains 15 residues. CDR1 and CDR2 from the germline V gene are SNHLY and FYNNEI. CDR3: CASKEQGAVTGELFF. Written as DNA, the CDR3 is TGTGCCAGCAAAGAGCAGGGGGCCGTTACCGGGGAGCTGTTTTTT.

The J gene is TRBJ2-3, the V gene TRBV27; D is perhaps TRBD2 (6 bases). Germline CDR1 reads MNHEY; CDR2 reads SMNVEV (reference sequence). The ends were cut back, 1 base at V and 0 bases at J, with 11 bases in the middle. This CDR3 has 16 amino acids. The CDR3 DNA is TGTGCCAGCAGTTTATGGGGCGGGGACAGCACAGATACGCAGTATTTT. As protein: CASSLWGGDSTDTQYF.